Described below is a single T cell receptor (beta chain) sequence and its context. It has no known antigen specificity. Nothing much larger sits one base from this clone, and base qualities are not available. To sequence the TCRbeta CDR3 region, genomic DNA was isolated from the sorted cells. The immunoSEQ Assay was used for sequencing of TCRbeta CDR3 regions. As stored in TCRdb, this immuneACCESS dataset retains in-frame rearrangements with V and J assigned. A fraction of the clones does not appear; measured against another copy, unresolved V genes explain less than half of the discrepancy, and the remainder lacks a known reason. This sample has some 19,000 clones in its table, and approximately 88% of those were observed once. The ten top clones hold about 50% of the sample. The data are from a study of OX40 agonist ivuxolimab in advanced cancers. With regard to the full study: The costimulatory receptor OX40 (CD134) was targeted by ivuxolimab, a fully human IgG2 agonistic monoclonal antibody. Intravenous ivuxolimab was administered to patients every 2 weeks at six dose levels: 0.01, 0.1, 0.3, 1.5, 3 and 10 mg/kg. Among the 50 to 55 dose-escalation patients, about 20 had hepatocellular carcinoma, about 15 melanoma, 9 renal cell carcinoma and 9 head and neck cancer. In the dose-escalation cohort, roughly 82% of patients were male, and the mean age was 60 years with a range of roughly 23 to 79. Prior anti-PD-1, anti-PD-L1 or anti-CTLA-4 therapy was permitted, and approximately 40% of dose-escalation patients had received checkpoint inhibitors. Partial responses occurred in three dose-escalation patients, of whom one had hepatocellular carcinoma and two had cutaneous melanoma. The purpose of peripheral TCRbeta sequencing was to test whether ivuxolimab changed TCR sequence diversity and led to clonal T-cell expansion. The monotherapy dose-escalation portion (N ≈ 55 patients) of the phase I ivuxolimab trial is reported in the paper. The paper's findings and limits, for the study overall: Low levels of normalized T-cell clonal expansion were also seen in some patients who did not respond. The antigen specificity of the clonally expanded peripheral T cells was not determined. After ivuxolimab, expanded clones were on average more numerous among CD8+ T cells than among CD4+ T cells. Clonal expansion of both CD4+ and CD8+ blood T cells was observed from baseline to week 6 at doses 0.1 to 3.0 mg/kg. In the 0.1-3.0 mg/kg groups, partial responders had among the lowest normalized peripheral clonal expansion, particularly in CD8+ T cells.

The trial excluded patients who had a history of autoimmune disease or were on systemic immunosuppression. Peripheral blood for TCR sequencing was collected from all dose cohorts at baseline, on cycle 4 day 1, and on cycle 7 day 1. Samples were obtained from an open-label, multicenter, first-in-human phase I dose-escalation trial of ivuxolimab. Adults with locally advanced or metastatic melanoma, renal cell, hepatocellular, or head and neck squamous cell carcinoma were enrolled in the trial. Before TCR sequencing, CD4+ T cells and CD8+ T cells were sorted from peripheral blood as separate populations. Material: CD4+ or CD8+ T cells sorted from blood, obtained in a trial of the OX40 agonist ivuxolimab. The sequence was obtained from an adult with an advanced solid tumor such as melanoma, head and neck, liver or kidney cancer.

The CDR3 protein is CASSPSRQGNQPQHF. In nucleotides, the sequence is TGCGCCAGCAGCCCTAGCAGACAGGGCAATCAGCCCCAGCATTTT. The chain joins TRBV4-1 to TRBJ1-5; tentative D gene TRBD1, with 6 bases matching. V gives up 4 bases and J gives up 2 bases, and the segment between their germline ends measures 12 bases. CDR1 and CDR2, per the germline V gene, are MGHRA and YSYEKL. From the cysteine through the phenylalanine, the CDR3 covers 15 amino acids. Only the CDR3 DNA is retained, 45 bases long and in frame from the first base.